The 20 T cell receptor beta chains reported below all come from one sample, sequenced in a study of T cell repertoires in cytomegalovirus infection. Via MiXCR, TCRdb re-called the reads, giving one row per CDR3 protein. Seen here are 350,000 to 550,000 distinct CDR3 sequences, 30% to 40% observed once, and the top ten hold approximately 15%. Sequencing was carried out using PBMCs. The receptors come from a human donor in good health (CMV status not recorded). Some clones in this sample may be carry-over from other donors' samples.

This clonotype has at least ten counts. This chain joins TRBV6-1 and TRBJ2-1; 7 bases are a match to TRBD2. J gave up 4 bases and V 5 bases, and 14 bases lay outside the gene matches. The CDR3 contains 17 residues. CDR1 is MNHNS, CDR2 SASEGT, per germline. The CDR3 bases are TGTGCCAGCAGTTCCGGGACTACTGAATGGGGGTACAATGAGCAGTTCTTC. It is translated as CASSSGTTEWGYNEQFF.

The chain combines TRBV30 with TRBJ2-1; 9 bases map to TRBD2. V trimming: 0 bases; J trimming: 6 bases; junction bases outside the gene matches: 12. This CDR3 is 17 amino acids long. Germline loops: CDR1 GTSNPN, CDR2 SVGIG (reference sequence). The CDR3: CAWSVFQGGGAPNEQFF. In DNA, the CDR3 is TGTGCCTGGAGTGTTTTTCAGGGCGGGGGGGCCCCCAATGAGCAGTTCTTC.

Of note for this clonotype: The CDR3 carries no conserved terminal phenylalanine or tryptophan, so it likely arises from a read error. The DNA is left out, because the CDR3 cannot be placed on it with certainty; the CDR3 is given as TCRdb lists it. The chain couples TRBV27 to TRBJ2-1; the DNA was not used to check the table's D call, TRBD2. With termini counted, the CDR3 has 9 amino acids. CDR1 is MNHEY and CDR2 is SMNVEV in the germline V gene (reference sequence). This CDR3 is CASRDSGSL.

The chain couples TRBV2 to TRBJ1-4; D might be TRBD1 (6 bases). Trimming stripped 2 bases from V and 4 bases from J, with 23 bases between. CDR3 length: 19 residues. Germline CDR1 SNHLY, CDR2 FYNNEI. The CDR3 region has the DNA TGTGCCAGCAGTGAACGCCCCTTCCGGTCCGGGACAAGTAATGAAAAACTGTTTTTT. It translates to CASSERPFRSGTSNEKLFF.

Comments on this clonotype: A much larger clone sits a single nucleotide away, making a read error possible. The rearrangement joins TRBV7-8 to TRBJ1-2; 9 bases align to TRBD1. The germline V gene has CDR1 SGHVS and CDR2 FQNEAQ. The CDR3 spans 15 residues. This chain's CDR3 is CASRSAGTGNYGDTF. In nucleotides, the CDR3 is TGTGCCAGCAGATCCGCCGGGACAGGGAACTATGGCGACACCTTC. Drawing the rest from reference TRBV7-8 and TRBJ1-2, the complete variable domain is GAGVSQSPRYKVAKRGQDVALRCDPISGHVSLFWYQQALGQGPEFLTYFQNEAQLDKSGLPSDRFFAERPEGSVSTLKIQRTQQEDSAVYLCASRSAGTGNYGDTFGSGTRLTVV.

This clonotype was seen many times. V gene TRBV7-8 combines with J gene TRBJ1-3; D ambiguous. This CDR3 region has 16 residues. Trimming left V 3 bases short and J 0 bases short, with 12 bases between. Germline V CDR1 and CDR2: SGHVS, FQNEAQ. The CDR3 DNA is TGTGCCAGCAGCTTCGGTCCGAGAGCCTCTGGAAACACCATATATTTT. It specifies CASSFGPRASGNTIYF.

The CDR3 is CAWSRGGGLHEQYF. The CDR3 DNA follows: TGTGCCTGGAGTAGGGGGGGAGGCCTACATGAGCAGTACTTC. This chain joins TRBV30 and TRBJ2-7, with D possibly being TRBD2 (7 bases). V was cut by 2 bases and J by 7 bases, with 18 bases left in between. This CDR3 comprises 14 residues. Germline V gives CDR1 GTSNPN, CDR2 SVGIG (reference sequence). Filled out from reference TRBV30 and TRBJ2-7, the complete variable domain reads SQTIHQWPATLVQPVGSPLSLECTVEGTSNPNLYWYRQAAGRGLQLLFYSVGIGQISSEVPQNLSASRPQDRQFILSSKKLLLSDSGFYLCAWSRGGGLHEQYFGPGTRLTVT.

The chain couples TRBV20-1 to TRBJ1-6; 8 bases are shared with TRBD1. V shed 3 bases, J shed 7 bases, and the junction held 17 bases outside the gene matches. Germline CDR1 and CDR2: DFQATT and SNEGSKA (reference sequence). CDR3 length equals 18 residues. CDR3 sequence (DNA): TGCAGTGCTAGCTCGGCAGGGGGCGTCTTCTCGGGCAATTCACCCCTCCACTTT. Protein product: CSASSAGGVFSGNSPLHF.

As regards this clonotype: Mismatch with germline at one junction end may stem from a read error. The rearrangement links TRBV6-5 to TRBJ1-6, with unresolved D. The CDR3 is 16 residues long. Germline V gene lookup returns CDR1 MNHEY and CDR2 SVGAGI. This CDR3 reads CASSYNQSSYNSPLHF. The CDR3 DNA reads TGTGCCAGCAGCTACAATCAGAGCTCCTATAATTCACCCCTCCACTTC.

This clonotype was counted many times. This rearrangement joins TRBV10-2 to TRBJ2-7; 7 bases are a match to TRBD2. J lost 2 bases, V lost 11 bases, and 9 bases had no gene match. From germline, CDR1 is WSHSY and CDR2 SAAADI. The CDR3 contains 13 residues. The CDR3 coding sequence is TGCGCCTCCTCGAGGGGAGGGGCCTACGAGCAGTACTTC. It translates to CASSRGGAYEQYF.

This clonotype was detected ten times or more. The chain employs TRBV7-2 and TRBJ2-5; the D gene is possibly TRBD2 (6 bases). The V end was cut by 3 bases, the J end by 5 bases, with 10 bases between. The CDR3 consists of 13 residues. Germline CDR1 and CDR2: SGHTA and FQGNSA. Here the CDR3 DNA reads TGTGCCAGCAGCTTTAGGAGGGAGGAGACCCAGTACTTC. Its translation is CASSFRREETQYF.

As to this clonotype: One junction end does not reproduce the germline sequence, and a read error may be involved. The genes are TRBV4-1 and TRBJ2-1, with 7 bases that match TRBD1. CDR3 length: 15 residues. In germline, CDR1 is MGHRA, CDR2 YSYEKL. As DNA, the CDR3 is TGCGCCAGCATCCAAGCCGGGACAGTCTACAATGAGCAGTTCTTC. It translates to CASIQAGTVYNEQFF.

This chain joins TRBV4-3 and TRBJ2-3; the D is unclear. Germline CDR1 is LGHNA and CDR2 is YSLEER. The CDR3 totals 18 residues. V lost 0 bases and J 0 bases, leaving 16 bases between the germline ends. The CDR3 nucleotides read TGCGCCAGCAGCCAAGATGAGGTACGGACCCTAAGCACAGATACGCAGTATTTT. Translated: CASSQDEVRTLSTDTQYF.

The chain links TRBV6-1 to TRBJ2-1; 11 bases are shared with TRBD2. J gave up 8 bases and V 5 bases, and 5 bases lay outside the gene matches. The CDR3 extends over 14 amino acids. Germline V gene lookup returns CDR1 MNHNS and CDR2 SASEGT. This CDR3 reads CASSNSGGVYEQFF. DNA of the CDR3: TGTGCCAGCAGTAATAGCGGGGGGGTTTATGAGCAGTTCTTC.

In the case of this clonotype: Just one base apart from a much larger clone, this may be a read error. This sequence joins TRBV7-8 and TRBJ1-1; D unclear. Per the germline V gene, CDR1 is SGHVS and CDR2 is FQNEAQ. The CDR3 loop spans 17 amino acids. DNA of the CDR3: TGTGCCAGCAGCCCCGCTGTTGGGTTCGACCCCGTCTCTGAAGCTTCCTTT. This codes for CASSPAVGFDPVSEASF. Combining the CDR3 with reference TRBV7-8 and TRBJ1-1 gives the whole variable domain GAGVSQSPRYKVAKRGQDVALRCDPISGHVSLFWYQQALGQGPEFLTYFQNEAQLDKSGLPSDRFFAERPEGSVSTLKIQRTQQEDSAVYLCASSPAVGFDPVSEASFGQGTRLTVV.

The CDR3 region is CASKGGFTGELFF. The CDR3 region has the DNA TGTGCCAGTAAAGGGGGGTTCACCGGGGAGCTGTTTTTT. This chain uses TRBV19 with TRBJ2-2; possibly TRBD1 or TRBD2 for D (6 bases each). Trimming stripped 7 bases from V and 4 bases from J, with 10 bases between. The CDR3 length is 13 residues. The germline CDR1 and CDR2 sequences are LNHDA and SQIVND (reference sequence).

This clonotype was observed once. The CDR3 coding sequence is TGTGCCAGCAGCGTTGGTACTAGCGGTGACTACGAGCAGTACTTC. Translation gives CASSVGTSGDYEQYF. This chain uses TRBV9 with TRBJ2-7; 8 nucleotides line up with TRBD2. The CDR3 contains 15 residues. V lost 2 bases and J lost 3; bases outside the gene matches: 7. Germline V lookup: CDR1 SGDLS, CDR2 YYNGEE.

The genes are TRBV12-3 or TRBV12-4 and TRBJ2-5; 7 bases are shared with TRBD1. The CDR3 totals 14 residues. J gave up 1 base and V 6 bases, and 5 bases lay outside the gene matches. CDR3 region: CASSSGQPQETQYF. The CDR3 DNA reads TGTGCCAGCAGCTCGGGACAGCCCCAAGAGACCCAGTACTTC.

This clonotype was recorded once. Without the conserved terminal phenylalanine or tryptophan, this CDR3 likely stems from a read error. The rearrangement links TRBV19 to TRBJ2-1, with 7 bases fitting TRBD1. Germline lookup yields CDR1 LNHDA and CDR2 SQIVND (reference sequence). This CDR3 contains 17 residues. V shed 3 bases and J 0 bases; nucleotides not matched to a gene: 8. CDR3 in amino acids: CASSISPAGGSYNEQFL. In DNA, the CDR3 is TGTGCCAGTAGTATCAGCCCTGCAGGGGGCTCCTACAATGAGCAGTTCTTA.

This clonotype was detected a few times. V and J are TRBV28 and TRBJ2-7; 8 positions agree with TRBD2. V was pared by 4 bases and J by 2 bases, with 7 bases of the junction left unmatched. The germline V gene has CDR1 MDHEN and CDR2 SYDVKM. This CDR3 has 15 amino acids. The CDR3 spells CASSSPGRGAYEQYF. DNA of the CDR3: TGTGCCAGCAGTTCCCCGGGGCGGGGGGCCTACGAGCAGTACTTC.